This T cell receptor (beta chain) came from a study of T-cell memory formation after mild COVID-19. General study results and limits: Among contracting clones, CD4+ were mainly CM/EM and CD8+ enriched in EMRA.

Using its own MiXCR run on the 5' RACE reads, TCRdb lists one record per CDR3 protein. The data hold more than 150,000 distinct CDR3 sequences, with around a tenth observed a single time. The CDR3 runs 14 residues. The ends were cut back, 4 bases at V and 3 bases at J, with 11 bases in the middle. The germline V gene has CDR1 MNHEY and CDR2 SMNVEV (reference sequence). This clonotype was observed a handful of times. No antigen is known for it. The receptor was derived from a man aged 18 to 35 who had mild COVID-19 (a few samples of this study predate the infection). Cell type and time point are not known. The chain combines TRBV27 with TRBJ2-3, with D possibly matching TRBD2 (6 bases). Sequencing was done on a sample of PBMCs or a T cell subset sorted from them (not recorded which). Here the CDR3 DNA reads TGTGCCAGCAGTTGGGGCGGGGTTACAGATACGCAGTATTTT. Its translation: CASSWGGVTDTQYF.